The T cell receptor (beta chain) under discussion was sequenced for a study of control samples from healthy donors and cancer patients. The germline V gene has CDR1 SGDLS and CDR2 YYNGEE. After removal of 3 bases from V and 1 base from J, the junction contained 11 bases not matched to a gene. CDR3 length equals 17 residues. The repertoire was sequenced with immunoSEQ multiplex PCR; TCRdb's copy has only in-frame clones and lacks some. The sample yields tens of thousands of clones, approximately 86% seen once. The V gene is TRBV9, the J gene TRBJ1-2, with TRBD1 matching over 8 bases. This clonotype was sampled from a man aged 55 to 70 with head and neck cancer. Sequencing input: PBMCs. CDR3 in DNA: TGTGCCAGCAGCGGATACAGGGGGAACTATAATAACTATGGCTACACCTTC. Encoded protein: CASSGYRGNYNNYGYTF.